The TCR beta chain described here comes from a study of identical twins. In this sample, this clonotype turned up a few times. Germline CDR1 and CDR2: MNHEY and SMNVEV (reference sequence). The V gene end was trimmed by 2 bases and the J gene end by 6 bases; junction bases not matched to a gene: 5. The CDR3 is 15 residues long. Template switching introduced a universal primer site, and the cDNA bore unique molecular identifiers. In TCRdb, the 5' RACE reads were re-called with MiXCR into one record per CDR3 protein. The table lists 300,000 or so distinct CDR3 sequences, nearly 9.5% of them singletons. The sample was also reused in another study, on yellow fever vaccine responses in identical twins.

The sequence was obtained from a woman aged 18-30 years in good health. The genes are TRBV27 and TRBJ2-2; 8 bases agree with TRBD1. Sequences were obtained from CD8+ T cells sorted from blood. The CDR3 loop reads CASSLGQGVPGELFF. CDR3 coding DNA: TGTGCCAGCAGTTTAGGACAGGGTGTCCCCGGGGAGCTGTTTTTT.